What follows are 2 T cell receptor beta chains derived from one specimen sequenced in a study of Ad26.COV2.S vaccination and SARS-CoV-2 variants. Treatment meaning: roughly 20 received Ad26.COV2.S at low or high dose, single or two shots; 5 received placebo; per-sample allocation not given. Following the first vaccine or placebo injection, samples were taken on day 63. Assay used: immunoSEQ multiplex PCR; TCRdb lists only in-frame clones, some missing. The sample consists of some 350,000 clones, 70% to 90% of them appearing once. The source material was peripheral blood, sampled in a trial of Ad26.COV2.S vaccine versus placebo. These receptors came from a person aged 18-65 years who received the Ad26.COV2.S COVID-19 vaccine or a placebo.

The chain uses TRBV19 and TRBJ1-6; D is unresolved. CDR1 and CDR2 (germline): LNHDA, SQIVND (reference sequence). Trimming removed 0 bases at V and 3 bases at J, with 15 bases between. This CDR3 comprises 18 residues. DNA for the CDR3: TGTGCCAGTAGTATAGAGACCAGACGTGGCAACTATAATTCACCCCTCCACTTT. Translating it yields CASSIETRRGNYNSPLHF.

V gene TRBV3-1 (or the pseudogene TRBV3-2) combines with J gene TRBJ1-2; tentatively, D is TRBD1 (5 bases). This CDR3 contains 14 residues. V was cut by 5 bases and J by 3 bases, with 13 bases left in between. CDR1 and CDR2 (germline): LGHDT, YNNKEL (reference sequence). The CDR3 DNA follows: TGTGCCAGCAGCACCCGACAGAGATACTATGGCTACACCTTC. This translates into CASSTRQRYYGYTF.